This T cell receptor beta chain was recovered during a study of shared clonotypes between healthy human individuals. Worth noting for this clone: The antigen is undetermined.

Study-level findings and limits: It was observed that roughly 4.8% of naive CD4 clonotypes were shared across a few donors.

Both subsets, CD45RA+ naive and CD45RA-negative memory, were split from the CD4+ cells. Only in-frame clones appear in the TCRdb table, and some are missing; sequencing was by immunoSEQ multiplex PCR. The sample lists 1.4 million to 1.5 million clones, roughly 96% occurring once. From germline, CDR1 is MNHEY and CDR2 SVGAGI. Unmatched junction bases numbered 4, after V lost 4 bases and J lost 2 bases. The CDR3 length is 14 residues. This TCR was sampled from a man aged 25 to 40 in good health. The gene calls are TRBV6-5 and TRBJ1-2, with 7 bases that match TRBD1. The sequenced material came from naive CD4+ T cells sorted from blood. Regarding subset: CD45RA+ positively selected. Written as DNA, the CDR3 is TGTGCCAGCAGTTTCCCGACAGGGAACTATGGCTACACCTTC. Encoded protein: CASSFPTGNYGYTF.